The clone carrying this TCR beta chain showed up just a few times. The antigen is undetermined. The record originates from a study of T-cell reconstitution after alpha-beta-depleted transplantation in children. Regarding the study as a whole: T-cell numbers and diversity one year post-transplant derived largely from freshly generated T cells.

Per the germline V gene, CDR1 is SGHAT and CDR2 is FQDESV (reference sequence). The CDR3 has 18 residues. The V and J ends lost 5 bases and 6 bases, in that order; junction bases with no gene match: 20. As it was prepared, the TCRbeta library received unique molecular identifiers. Using its own MiXCR run on the PCR reads, TCRdb lists one record per CDR3 protein. The data contain fewer than 1 million distinct CDR3 sequences, about 15% of them seen just once; the ten biggest clones take up approximately 4.5%. The J gene is TRBJ2-3, the V gene TRBV11-1, with 7 bases lining up with TRBD2. This specimen consisted of PBMCs, mostly from graft donor cells, obtained 360 days after TCRalphabeta/CD19-depleted stem cell transplant. This clonotype was obtained from a male patient under 18 who had a stem cell transplant for acute lymphoblastic leukemia, so the T cells may come from the graft donor. The CDR3 reads CASSPIPGTSARTDTQYF. The CDR3 DNA follows: TGTGCCAGCAGCCCCATTCCTGGAACTAGCGCTAGGACGGATACGCAGTATTTT.